The source of this T cell receptor (beta chain) is a study of regulatory T cells in long-lasting Graves disease. Regarding the study as a whole: Under persistent disease, TRBV28, TRBJ1-2 and TRBJ2-5 were used preferentially.

Germline V gives CDR1 SGHRS, CDR2 YFSETQ. V lost 2 bases and J lost 5; bases outside the gene matches: 16. CDR3 length: 19 amino acids. Time point: newly diagnosed GD, antithyroid drugs for less than 3 months. With RNA extracted from PBMCs as input, the TCR library was made. This clonotype has ten or more counts. Its cognate antigen is unknown. With iRepertoire HTBI primers and Arm-PCR of CDR3 regions, TCR beta libraries were built. In TCRdb, the multiplex PCR reads were re-called with MiXCR into one record per CDR3 protein. The table lists around 320,000 distinct CDR3 sequences, approximately 16% of them singletons. A further study also used this sample, focusing on T cells in Graves' hyperthyroidism and ophthalmopathy.

The sequence derives from a man aged 40-55 years with Graves disease. The sample consisted of peripheral blood mononuclear cells (PBMCs), taken at new diagnosis, from a patient treated with antithyroid drugs. The chain has TRBV5-1 and TRBJ2-1; 10 bases are shared with TRBD2. The CDR3 sequence: CASSFRRAGGPSSHNEQFF. The CDR3 bases are TGCGCCAGCAGCTTCCGGAGAGCGGGGGGGCCTAGTTCCCACAATGAGCAGTTCTTC.